This record covers a single TCR beta chain. Its target is not known. The data originate from a study of Ad26.COV2.S vaccination and SARS-CoV-2 variants. Findings and limits, study-wide: CD8+ and CD4+ T cells specific for spike reportedly responded with substantial breadth after vaccination.

The CDR3 is made up of 12 amino acids. Germline V lookup: CDR1 SGHTA, CDR2 FQGTGA. Trimming pared 6 bases from V and 9 bases from J, leaving 12 bases between. Using immunoSEQ multiplex PCR, the repertoire was profiled, and TCRdb retains in-frame clones only, with some absent. This repertoire shows 300,000 to 400,000 clones, about 91% found once; its top ten account for around 4.2%. The source of this sequence is a human donor who had recovered from COVID-19. This chain uses TRBV7-3 with TRBJ2-1; no reliable D call. The material was peripheral blood, obtained after recovery from COVID-19. CDR3 sequence reads: CASSLNVGEQFF. The CDR3 DNA reads TGTGCCAGCAGTCTTAACGTCGGTGAGCAGTTCTTC.